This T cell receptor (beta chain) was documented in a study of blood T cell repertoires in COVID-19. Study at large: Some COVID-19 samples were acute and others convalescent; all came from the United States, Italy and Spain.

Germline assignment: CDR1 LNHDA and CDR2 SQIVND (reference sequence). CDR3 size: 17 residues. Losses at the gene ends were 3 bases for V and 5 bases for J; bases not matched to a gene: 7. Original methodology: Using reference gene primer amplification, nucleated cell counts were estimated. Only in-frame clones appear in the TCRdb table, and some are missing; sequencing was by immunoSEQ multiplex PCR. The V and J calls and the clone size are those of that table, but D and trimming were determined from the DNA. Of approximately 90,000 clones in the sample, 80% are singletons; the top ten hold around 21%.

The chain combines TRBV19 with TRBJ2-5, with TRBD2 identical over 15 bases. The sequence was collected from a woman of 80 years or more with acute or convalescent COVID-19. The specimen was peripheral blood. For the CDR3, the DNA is TGTGCCAGTAGTATTGATTTTGGGACTAGCGGGAGGGAGACCCAGTACTTC. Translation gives CASSIDFGTSGRETQYF.